This is a list of T cell receptor beta chains from one sample in a study of identical twins. TCRdb reanalysed the 5' RACE reads using MiXCR and keeps one entry per CDR3 protein. This sample has under 350,000 distinct CDR3 sequences; roughly 8.6% occur once, and the top ten carry about 7.1%. The same data also went into a second study, on yellow fever vaccine responses in identical twins.

The source material was CD8+ T cells sorted from blood. Receptors were obtained from a woman between 18 and 29 years old in good health. CDR3s include the opening cysteine and the closing phenylalanine or tryptophan. Fields, in order: J gene, clone size, V gene, D gene, CDR3 DNA, CDR3 protein. The D gene is left open where the match is weak. Some rows mark clone size as missing; the rest say once, few, many or name a class of expanded clone.

>TRBJ2-1|few|TRBV27|-
TGTGCCAGCAGTGCCAGCGTTGAGAGGCTTAACAATGAGCAGTTCTTC
CASSASVERLNNEQFF
>TRBJ2-5|many|TRBV27|-
TGTACCGACCCGCTAGGCAGGAAAGAGACCCAGTACTTC
CTDPLGRKETQYF
>TRBJ2-7|few|TRBV6-1|TRBD2
TGTGCCAGCAGTGAAGGGACTAGCGGGAGGAGTTCCTACGAGCAGTACTTC
CASSEGTSGRSSYEQYF
>TRBJ2-1|-|TRBV4-3|-
TGCGCCAGCAGCCAAGACACGGCGGGTAGCTCCTACAATGAGCAGTTCTTC
CASSQDTAGSSYNEQFF
>TRBJ2-5|-|TRBV9|TRBD2
TGTGCCAGCAGCGAGGGACTAGCGGGGCCCCAAGAGACCCAGTACTTC
CASSEGLAGPQETQYF
>TRBJ2-5|few|TRBV20-1|TRBD2
TGCAGTGCTAGAGATTATACTAGCGGGAGCCAAGAGACCCAGTACTTC
CSARDYTSGSQETQYF
>TRBJ2-6|-|TRBV4-2|-
TGTGCCAGCAGCCAAGAAGGGTCTACCCTCCCCTCTGGGGCCAACGTCCTGACTTTC
CASSQEGSTLPSGANVLTF
>TRBJ2-1|many|TRBV4-2|TRBD2
TGTGCCAGCAGCCAAGAATTTGCCGGGACTAGCGGGATAAGTGAGCAGTTCTTC
CASSQEFAGTSGISEQFF
>TRBJ2-7|many|TRBV20-1|TRBD2
TGCAGTGCTTCGAGCGGGACTAACTACGAGCAGTACTTC
CSASSGTNYEQYF
>TRBJ2-3|few|TRBV28|-
TGTGCCAGCAGTTTAATGGCGGTGCCAGATACGCAGTATTTT
CASSLMAVPDTQYF
>TRBJ2-3|many|TRBV4-2|-
TGTGCCAGCAGCCCGACCAGGAGCGGGTTAGTCACAGATACGCAGTATTTT
CASSPTRSGLVTDTQYF
>TRBJ1-1|many|TRBV5-1|-
TGCGCCAGCAGCTTGGCCACCCAGAATACTGAAGCTTTCTTT
CASSLATQNTEAFF
>TRBJ2-2|few|TRBV7-9|-
TGTGCCAGCAGCTACCAGTACACCGGGGAGCTGTTTTTT
CASSYQYTGELFF
>TRBJ2-1|-|TRBV19|TRBD2
TGTGCCAGTACCCTTAGCGGGGGGGTCTCCTACAATGAGCAGTTCTTC
CASTLSGGVSYNEQFF
>TRBJ2-2|-|TRBV20-1|-
TGCAGTGCTACCCTCCTAGGACGGAACACCGGGGAGCTGTTTTTT
CSATLLGRNTGELFF
>TRBJ1-3|-|TRBV7-9|-
TGTGCCAGCAGCTCCTACGGCGCGGCCGGAGAAAACACCATATATTTT
CASSSYGAAGENTIYF
>TRBJ2-3|-|TRBV2|-
TGTGCCAGCAGTGACCCCAGGGAGTGGGGCACAGATACGCAGTATTTT
CASSDPREWGTDTQYF
>TRBJ2-2|few|TRBV7-6|TRBD2
TGTGCCAGCAGCCCGGGACTAGCGGGAGGGGCTAACACCGGGGAGCTGTTTTTT
CASSPGLAGGANTGELFF
>TRBJ2-6|-|TRBV13|-
TGTGCCAGCAGCTTAAAGGGGGTCGGGGCCAACGTCCTGACTTTC
CASSLKGVGANVLTF
>TRBJ2-6|many|TRBV24-1|TRBD1
TGTGCCACCAGTGACCCGACAGGGACTGGGGCCAACGTCCTGACTTTC
CATSDPTGTGANVLTF
>TRBJ2-7|-|TRBV7-9|-
TGTGCCAGCAGCCGATTCCGGTACAGGGACGGCGAGCAGTACTTC
CASSRFRYRDGEQYF
>TRBJ2-7|many|TRBV27|-
TGTGCCAGCAGTTTAGCCTTTACCGGGACTTATTACGAGCAGTACTTC
CASSLAFTGTYYEQYF
>TRBJ2-1|-|TRBV20-1|TRBD2
TGCAGTGCTAGAGATGAGAGCGGGAGGGTGGGGAATGAGCAGTTCTTC
CSARDESGRVGNEQFF
>TRBJ2-1|few|TRBV29-1|-
TGCAGCGTTGAAGGTCCCATGGGGGGGGCTAGGAACTACAATGAGCAGTTCTTC
CSVEGPMGGARNYNEQFF